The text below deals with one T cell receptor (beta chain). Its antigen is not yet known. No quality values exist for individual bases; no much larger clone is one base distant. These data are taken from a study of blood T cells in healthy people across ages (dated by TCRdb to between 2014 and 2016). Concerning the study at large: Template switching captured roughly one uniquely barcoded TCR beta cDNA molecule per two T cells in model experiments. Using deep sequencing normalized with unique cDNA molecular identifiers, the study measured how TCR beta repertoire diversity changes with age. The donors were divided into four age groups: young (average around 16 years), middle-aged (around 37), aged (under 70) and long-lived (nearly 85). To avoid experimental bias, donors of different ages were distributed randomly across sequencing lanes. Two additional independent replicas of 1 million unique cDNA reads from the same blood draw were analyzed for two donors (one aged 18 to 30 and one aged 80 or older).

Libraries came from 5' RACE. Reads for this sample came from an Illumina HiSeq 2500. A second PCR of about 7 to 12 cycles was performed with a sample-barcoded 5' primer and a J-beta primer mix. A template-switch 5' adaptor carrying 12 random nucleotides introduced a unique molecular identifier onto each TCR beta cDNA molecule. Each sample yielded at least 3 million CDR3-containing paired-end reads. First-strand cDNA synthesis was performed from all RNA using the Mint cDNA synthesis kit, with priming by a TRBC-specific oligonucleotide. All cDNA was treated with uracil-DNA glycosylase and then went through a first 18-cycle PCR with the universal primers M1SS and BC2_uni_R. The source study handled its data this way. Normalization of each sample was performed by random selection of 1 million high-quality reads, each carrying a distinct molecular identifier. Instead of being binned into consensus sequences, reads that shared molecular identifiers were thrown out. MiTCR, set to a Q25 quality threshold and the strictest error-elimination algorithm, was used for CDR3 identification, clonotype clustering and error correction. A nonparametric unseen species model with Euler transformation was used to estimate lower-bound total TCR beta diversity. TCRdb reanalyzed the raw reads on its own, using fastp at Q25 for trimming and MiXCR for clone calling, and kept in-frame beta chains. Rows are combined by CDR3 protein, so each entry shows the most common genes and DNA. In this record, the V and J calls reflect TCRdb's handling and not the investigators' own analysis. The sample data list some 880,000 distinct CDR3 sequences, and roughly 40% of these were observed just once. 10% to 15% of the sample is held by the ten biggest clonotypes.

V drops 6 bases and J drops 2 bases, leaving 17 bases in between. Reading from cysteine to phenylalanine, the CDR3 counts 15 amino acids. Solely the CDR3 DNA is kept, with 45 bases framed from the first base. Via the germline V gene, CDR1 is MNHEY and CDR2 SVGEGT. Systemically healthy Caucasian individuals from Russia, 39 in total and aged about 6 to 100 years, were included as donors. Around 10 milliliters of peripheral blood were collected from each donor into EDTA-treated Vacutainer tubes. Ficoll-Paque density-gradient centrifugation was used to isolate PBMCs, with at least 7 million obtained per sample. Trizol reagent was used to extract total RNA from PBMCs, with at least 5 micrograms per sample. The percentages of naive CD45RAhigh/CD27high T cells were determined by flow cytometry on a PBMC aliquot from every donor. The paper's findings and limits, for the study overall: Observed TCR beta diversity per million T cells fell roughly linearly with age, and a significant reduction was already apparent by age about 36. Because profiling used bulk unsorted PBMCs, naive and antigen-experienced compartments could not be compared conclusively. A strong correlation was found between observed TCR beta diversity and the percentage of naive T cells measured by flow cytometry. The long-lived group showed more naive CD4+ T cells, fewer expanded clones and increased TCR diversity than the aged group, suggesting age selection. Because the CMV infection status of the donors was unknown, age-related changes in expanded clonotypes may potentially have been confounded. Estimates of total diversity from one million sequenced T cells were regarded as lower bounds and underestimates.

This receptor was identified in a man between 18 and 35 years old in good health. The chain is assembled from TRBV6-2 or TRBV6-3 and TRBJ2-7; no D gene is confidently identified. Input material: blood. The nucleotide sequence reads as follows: TGTGCCAGCAGCCCGGTGCGGCAGCAAGCCTACGAGCAGTACTTC. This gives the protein CASSPVRQQAYEQYF.